This TCR beta chain was sequenced in a study of preoperative IRX-2 immunotherapy in early breast cancer. With 8 bases removed from V and 1 base from J, the gap between germline ends came to 9 bases. The germline gives CDR1 MNHNS, CDR2 SASEGT. The CDR3 runs to 13 residues. Assay: immunoSEQ multiplex PCR; the TCRdb copy retains only in-frame clones and omits some. This table holds 35,000 to 50,000 clones, roughly 94% found once. Treatment in this sample: preoperative locoregional IRX-2 cytokine immunotherapy. This phase Ib study tested locoregional IRX-2 cytokine immunotherapy given before surgery. This receptor was identified in a human donor with breast cancer. V and J are TRBV6-1 and TRBJ2-1, with unresolved D. The sample here was tumor tissue, taken after IRX-2 immunotherapy. CDR3 bases: TGTGCCAGCTCCTGGGGTTCCTACAATGAGCAGTTCTTC. Translated: CASSWGSYNEQFF.